This TCR beta chain was recorded in a study of T cell responses to AZD1222 COVID-19 vaccine. As regards this clone: What it binds is not known.

General study findings and limits: Repertoires were collected only later (after the peak T cell response had occurred).

Measured with immunoSEQ multiplex PCR; TCRdb has only the in-frame clones, and not every one. Here the sample spans around 140,000 clones, approximately 93% being singletons. Per germline, CDR1 SGHVS and CDR2 FQNEAQ. The CDR3 loop spans 18 amino acids. The V end lost 2 bases, the J end lost 5 bases, and 22 bases lay between the germline ends. The J gene is TRBJ2-1, the V gene TRBV7-8, with a weak D call TRBD1 (7 bases). The material was peripheral blood, obtained on day 0 of AZD1222 vaccination. The TCR comes from an adult in good health. CDR3 nucleotide sequence: TGTGCCAGCAGCTTATCCAGGGGGGCGGTTCCAAAACACAATGAGCAGTTCTTC. Its translation: CASSLSRGAVPKHNEQFF.